This TCR beta chain was captured in a study of liver allograft versus peripheral blood T cells. Whole-study context: The authors compared T cell receptor repertoires in transplanted livers with recipients' peripheral blood repertoires.

V lost 5 bases and J 5 bases, leaving 9 bases between the germline ends. The CDR3 extends over 12 amino acids. The germline CDR1 and CDR2 sequences are SGHTA and FQGNSA. Using its own MiXCR run on the reads, TCRdb lists one record per CDR3 protein. The sample records about 3,700 distinct CDR3 sequences, about a sixth being singletons. Notes on the study in general: According to reports, the T cell receptor repertoires inside liver allografts differed from those in peripheral blood.

This clonotype was detected ten times or more. Its specificity is unknown. The TCR sequence derives from a human patient who had a liver transplant. Some of these T cells may belong to the graft donor. The V gene is TRBV7-2, the J gene TRBJ1-1, with D hard to call. The CDR3 loop reads CASSPYGTEAFF. The CDR3 DNA is TGTGCCAGCAGCCCTTACGGGACTGAAGCTTTCTTT.